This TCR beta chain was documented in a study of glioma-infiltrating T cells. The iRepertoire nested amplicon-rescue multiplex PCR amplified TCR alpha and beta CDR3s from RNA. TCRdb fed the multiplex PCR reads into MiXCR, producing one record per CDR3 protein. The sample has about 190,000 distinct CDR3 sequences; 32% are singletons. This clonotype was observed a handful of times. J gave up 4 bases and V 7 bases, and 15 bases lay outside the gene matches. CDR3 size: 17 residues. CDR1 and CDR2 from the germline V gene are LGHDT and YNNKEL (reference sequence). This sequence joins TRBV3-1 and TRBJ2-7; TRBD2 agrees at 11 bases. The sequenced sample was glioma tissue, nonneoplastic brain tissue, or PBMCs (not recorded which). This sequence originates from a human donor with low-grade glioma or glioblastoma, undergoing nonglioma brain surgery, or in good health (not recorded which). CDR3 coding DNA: TGTGCCAGCATCCCGAGACTAGCGGGATCGGAAGAATACGAGCAGTACTTC. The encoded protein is CASIPRLAGSEEYEQYF.